A selection of T cell receptor beta chains follows, all from one sample in a study of CD8+CD57+ T cells in acquired aplastic anemia. TCRdb independently ran MiXCR on the reads; one entry per CDR3 protein. The table has roughly 130,000 distinct CDR3 sequences, around 46% seen once. The specimen sequenced was sorted CD4+, CD8+, or CD8+CD57+ T cells (not recorded which) from PBMCs. The receptors derive from a human donor in good health, serving as a control. Both conserved end residues are part of each CDR3. A D gene is named only where the DNA matches it firmly. Clone size, where shown, is once, few, many, or a class for clones that have expanded.

CASSLLRHTEAFF	TGTGCCAGCAGTTTATTACGGCACACTGAAGCTTTCTTT	TRBV27	TRBJ1-1	.	.
CATSDPGSPRDEQFF	TGTGCCACCAGTGACCCGGGATCGCCGAGGGATGAGCAGTTCTTC	TRBV24-1	TRBJ2-1	many	.
CSARFGGRASGELFF	TGCAGTGCTAGATTCGGCGGGAGGGCCAGCGGGGAGCTGTTTTTT	TRBV20-1	TRBJ2-2	.	TRBD2
CASSLQGEKLFF	TGTGCCAGCAGTTTACAGGGTGAAAAACTGTTTTTT	TRBV27	TRBJ1-4	.	.
CSARDPANTEAFF	TGCAGTGCTAGAGATCCGGCCAACACTGAAGCTTTCTTT	TRBV20-1	TRBJ1-1	.	.
CASSFGLDRGGFGGYTF	TGTGCCAGCAGTTTTGGCCTAGACAGGGGGGGGTTTGGTGGCTACACCTTC	TRBV28	TRBJ1-2	few	TRBD1
CASSPGTGRRGYTF	TGTGCCAGCAGCCCAGGGACAGGTCGGCGGGGCTACACCTTC	TRBV11-2	TRBJ1-2	many	TRBD1
CASSFLAGNTGELFF	TGTGCCAGCAGCTTTTTAGCGGGGAACACCGGGGAGCTGTTTTTT	TRBV5-6	TRBJ2-2	many	TRBD2
CAISDPGANTNYGYTF	TGTGCCATCAGTGATCCAGGGGCCAACACAAACTATGGCTACACCTTC	TRBV10-3	TRBJ1-2	few	.
CASSSSGGGYEQYF	TGTGCCAGCAGTTCTAGCGGTGGGGGGTACGAGCAGTACTTC	TRBV6-5	TRBJ2-7	many	TRBD2
CASSEAGYTEAFF	TGTGCCAGCAGTGAAGCGGGTTACACTGAAGCTTTCTTT	TRBV2	TRBJ1-1	once	.
CASSLYRDTEAFF	TGTGCCAGCAGCTTATACAGGGACACTGAAGCTTTCTTT	TRBV7-2	TRBJ1-1	.	.
CSARYYRGTDSPLHF	TGCAGTGCGAGGTATTACAGGGGAACGGATTCACCCCTCCACTTT	TRBV20-1	TRBJ1-6	many	TRBD1
CASSPAGGELFF	TGTGCCAGCTCACCCGCGGGCGGGGAGCTGTTTTTT	TRBV18	TRBJ2-2	.	.
CASSLEAGSSYEQYF	TGTGCCAGCAGCTTGGAGGCAGGTAGCTCCTACGAGCAGTACTTC	TRBV5-5	TRBJ2-7	.	.
CASSQDLVPSNEQFF	TGTGCCAGCAGCCAAGACCTGGTACCCTCCAATGAGCAGTTCTTC	TRBV3-1	TRBJ2-1	many	.
CASGRGTNEKLFF	TGTGCCAGCGGTCGCGGAACTAATGAAAAACTGTTTTTT	TRBV7-9	TRBJ1-4	medium-sized	.
CASSSQGEKLFF	TGTGCCAGCAGTAGCCAGGGAGAAAAACTGTTTTTT	TRBV2	TRBJ1-4	.	.
CANLERGPQGEQYF	TGCGCCAACCTCGAGAGGGGGCCTCAGGGGGAGCAGTACTTC	TRBV10-1	TRBJ2-7	.	TRBD1
CASSPTQSGQPQHF	TGCGCCAGCAGCCCCACTCAATCCGGTCAGCCCCAGCATTTT	TRBV5-1	TRBJ1-5	.	.
CASSQGTTDEQFF	TGTGCCAGCAGCCAAGGGACTACTGATGAGCAGTTCTTC	TRBV3-1	TRBJ2-1	many	.
CASSYPLSGTSGANVLTF	TGTGCCAGCAGTTACCCTCTGTCGGGGACCTCTGGGGCCAACGTCCTGACTTTC	TRBV6-2/TRBV6-3	TRBJ2-6	few	.
CASSSQDRGSTEAFF	TGTGCCAGCAGCTCCCAAGACAGGGGGTCCACTGAAGCTTTCTTT	TRBV7-3	TRBJ1-1	many	TRBD1
CASSFKKGNAMNTEAFF	TGCGCCAGCAGCTTCAAGAAAGGGAACGCAATGAACACTGAAGCTTTCTTT	TRBV5-1	TRBJ1-1	many	.
CSATNTGELFF	TGCAGTGCCACGAACACCGGGGAGCTGTTTTTT	TRBV20-1	TRBJ2-2	.	.
CSATQTGNNSPLHF	TGCAGTGCTACTCAGACAGGAAATAATTCACCCCTCCACTTT	TRBV20-1	TRBJ1-6	.	.
CASNEEGADTQYF	TGTGCCAGTAACGAGGAGGGGGCGGATACGCAGTATTTT	TRBV19	TRBJ2-3	.	.
CATLGGRYNEQFF	TGTGCCACCCTGGGGGGCAGATACAATGAGCAGTTCTTC	TRBV24-1	TRBJ2-1	.	.
CASSPGGGSVHEQYF	TGTGCCAGCAGCCCCGGGGGGGGGAGTGTACACGAGCAGTACTTC	TRBV6-1	TRBJ2-7	.	TRBD2